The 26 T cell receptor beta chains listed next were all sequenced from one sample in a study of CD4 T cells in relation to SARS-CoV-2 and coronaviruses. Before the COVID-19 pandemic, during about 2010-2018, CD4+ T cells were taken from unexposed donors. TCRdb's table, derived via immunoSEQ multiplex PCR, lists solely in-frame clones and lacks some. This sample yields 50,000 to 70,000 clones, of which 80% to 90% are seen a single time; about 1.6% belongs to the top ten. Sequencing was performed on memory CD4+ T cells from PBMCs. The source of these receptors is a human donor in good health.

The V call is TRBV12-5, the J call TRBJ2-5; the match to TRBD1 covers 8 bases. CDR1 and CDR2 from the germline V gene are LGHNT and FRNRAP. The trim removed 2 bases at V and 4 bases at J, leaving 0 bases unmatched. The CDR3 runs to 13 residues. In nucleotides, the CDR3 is TGTGCTAGTGGTTTGCAGGGGGCAGAGACCCAGTACTTC. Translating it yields CASGLQGAETQYF.

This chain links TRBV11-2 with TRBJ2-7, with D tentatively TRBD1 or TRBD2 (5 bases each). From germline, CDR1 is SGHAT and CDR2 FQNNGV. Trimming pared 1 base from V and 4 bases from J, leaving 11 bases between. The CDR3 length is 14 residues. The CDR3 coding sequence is TGTGCCAGCAGCTTAGTTGGGGACGATTACGAGCAGTACTTC. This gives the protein CASSLVGDDYEQYF. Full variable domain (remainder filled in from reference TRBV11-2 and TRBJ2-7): EAGVAQSPRYKIIEKRQSVAFWCNPISGHATLYWYQQILGQGPKLLIQFQNNGVVDDSQLPKDRFSAERLKGVDSTLKIQPAKLEDSAVYLCASSLVGDDYEQYFGPGTRLTVT.

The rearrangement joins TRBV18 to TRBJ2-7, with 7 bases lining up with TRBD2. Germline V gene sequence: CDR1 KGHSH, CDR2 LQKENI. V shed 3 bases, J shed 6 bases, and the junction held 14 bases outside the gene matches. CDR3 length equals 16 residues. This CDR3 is CASSPTVPGLGTEQYF. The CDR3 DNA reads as TGTGCCAGCTCACCGACAGTCCCTGGACTAGGTACCGAGCAGTACTTC.

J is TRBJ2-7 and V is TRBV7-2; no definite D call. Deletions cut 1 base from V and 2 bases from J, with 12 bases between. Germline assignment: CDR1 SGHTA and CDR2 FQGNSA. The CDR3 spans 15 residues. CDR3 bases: TGTGCCAGCAGCTTAGAGCTTAACCCGGCCTACGAGCAGTACTTC. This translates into CASSLELNPAYEQYF.

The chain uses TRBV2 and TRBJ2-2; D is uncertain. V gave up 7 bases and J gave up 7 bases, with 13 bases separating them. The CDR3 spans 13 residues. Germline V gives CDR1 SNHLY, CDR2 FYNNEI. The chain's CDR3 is CASTPDRDGELFF. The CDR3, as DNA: TGTGCCAGCACCCCAGATAGGGACGGGGAGCTGTTTTTT.

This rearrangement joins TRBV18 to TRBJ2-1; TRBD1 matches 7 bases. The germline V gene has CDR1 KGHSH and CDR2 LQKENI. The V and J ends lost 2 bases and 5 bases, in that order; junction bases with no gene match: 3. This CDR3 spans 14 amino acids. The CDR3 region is CASSPTGTDNEQFF. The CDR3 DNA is TGTGCCAGCTCACCAACTGGGACAGACAATGAGCAGTTCTTC.

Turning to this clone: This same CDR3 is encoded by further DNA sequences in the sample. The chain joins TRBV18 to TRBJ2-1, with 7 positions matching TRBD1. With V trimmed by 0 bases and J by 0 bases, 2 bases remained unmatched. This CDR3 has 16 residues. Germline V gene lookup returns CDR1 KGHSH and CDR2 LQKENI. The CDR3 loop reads CASSPPAGGSYNEQFF. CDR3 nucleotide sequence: TGTGCCAGCTCACCACCAGCAGGGGGCTCCTACAATGAGCAGTTCTTC.

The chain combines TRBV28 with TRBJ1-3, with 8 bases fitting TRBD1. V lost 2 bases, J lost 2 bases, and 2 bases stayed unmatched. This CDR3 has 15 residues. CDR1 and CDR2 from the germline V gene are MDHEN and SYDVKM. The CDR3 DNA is TGTGCCAGCAGTTTAAACAGGGGGACTGGAAACACCATATATTTT. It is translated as CASSLNRGTGNTIYF.

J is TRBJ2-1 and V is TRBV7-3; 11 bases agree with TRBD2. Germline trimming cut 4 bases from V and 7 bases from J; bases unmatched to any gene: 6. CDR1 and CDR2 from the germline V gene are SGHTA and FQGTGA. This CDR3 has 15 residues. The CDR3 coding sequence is TGTGCCAGCAGCTCGATAGCGGGAGGGGGAAATGAGCAGTTCTTC. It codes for CASSSIAGGGNEQFF.

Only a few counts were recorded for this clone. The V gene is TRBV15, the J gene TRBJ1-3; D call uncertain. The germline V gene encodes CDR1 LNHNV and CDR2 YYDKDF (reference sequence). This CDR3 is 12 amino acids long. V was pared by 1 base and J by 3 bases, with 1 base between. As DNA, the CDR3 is TGTGCCACCAGCAGAGTTGGAAACACCATATATTTT. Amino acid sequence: CATSRVGNTIYF.

CDR3 DNA sequence: TGCGCCAGCAGCTTGGACTCTTCTGGTACTGGCGAGCAGTACTTC. Translating it yields CASSLDSSGTGEQYF. The chain employs TRBV5-1 and TRBJ2-7; unclear D gene. The germline V gene has CDR1 SGHRS and CDR2 YFSETQ. Trimming stripped 0 bases from V and 6 bases from J, with 16 bases between. The CDR3 loop spans 15 amino acids. Together with reference TRBV5-1 and TRBJ2-7, the CDR3 gives the full variable domain: KAGVTQTPRYLIKTRGQQVTLSCSPISGHRSVSWYQQTPGQGLQFLFEYFSETQRNKGNFPGRFSGRQFSNSRSEMNVSTLELGDSALYLCASSLDSSGTGEQYFGPGTRLTVT.

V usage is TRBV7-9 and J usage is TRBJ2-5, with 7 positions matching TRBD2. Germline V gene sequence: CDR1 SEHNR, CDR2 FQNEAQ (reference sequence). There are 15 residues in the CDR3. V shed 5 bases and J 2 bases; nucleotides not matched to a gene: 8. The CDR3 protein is CASSRGSGGQETQYF. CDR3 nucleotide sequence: TGTGCCAGCAGCCGCGGCTCGGGGGGACAAGAGACCCAGTACTTC.

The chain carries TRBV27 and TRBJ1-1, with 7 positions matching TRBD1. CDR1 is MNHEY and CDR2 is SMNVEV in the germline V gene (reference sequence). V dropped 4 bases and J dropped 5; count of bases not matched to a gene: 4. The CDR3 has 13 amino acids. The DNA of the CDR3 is TGTGCCAGCAGTTCACAGGGGAGGACTGAAGCTTTCTTT. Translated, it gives CASSSQGRTEAFF.

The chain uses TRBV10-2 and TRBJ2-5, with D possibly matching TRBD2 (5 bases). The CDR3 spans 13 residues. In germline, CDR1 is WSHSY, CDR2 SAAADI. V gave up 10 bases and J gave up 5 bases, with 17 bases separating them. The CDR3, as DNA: TGCGCCATCCGGACTGGGGATTCGGAGACCCAGTACTTC. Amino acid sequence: CAIRTGDSETQYF.

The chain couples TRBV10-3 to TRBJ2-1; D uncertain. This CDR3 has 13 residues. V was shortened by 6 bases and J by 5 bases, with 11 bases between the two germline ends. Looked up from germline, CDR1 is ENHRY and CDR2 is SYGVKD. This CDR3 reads CAIRARDDNEQFF. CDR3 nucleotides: TGTGCCATCAGGGCTAGAGACGACAATGAGCAGTTCTTC.

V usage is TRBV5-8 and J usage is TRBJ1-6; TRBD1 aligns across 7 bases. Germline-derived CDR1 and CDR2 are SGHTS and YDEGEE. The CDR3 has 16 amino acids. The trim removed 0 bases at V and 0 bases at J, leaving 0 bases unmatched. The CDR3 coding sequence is TGTGCCAGCAGCTTGGCAGGGGGCTCCTATAATTCACCCCTCCACTTT. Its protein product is CASSLAGGSYNSPLHF.

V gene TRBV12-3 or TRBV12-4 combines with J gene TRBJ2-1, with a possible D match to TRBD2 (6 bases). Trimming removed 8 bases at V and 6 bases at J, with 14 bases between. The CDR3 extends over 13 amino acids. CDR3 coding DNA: TGTGCCAGCCTCGGCGGGGCAGGCAATGAGCAGTTCTTC. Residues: CASLGGAGNEQFF.

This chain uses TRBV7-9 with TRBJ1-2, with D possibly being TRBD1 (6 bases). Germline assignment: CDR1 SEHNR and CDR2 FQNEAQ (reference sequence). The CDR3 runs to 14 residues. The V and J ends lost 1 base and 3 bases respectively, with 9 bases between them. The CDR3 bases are TGTGCCAGCAGCTTAGAGGGGGGGCACTATGGCTACACCTTC. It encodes CASSLEGGHYGYTF.

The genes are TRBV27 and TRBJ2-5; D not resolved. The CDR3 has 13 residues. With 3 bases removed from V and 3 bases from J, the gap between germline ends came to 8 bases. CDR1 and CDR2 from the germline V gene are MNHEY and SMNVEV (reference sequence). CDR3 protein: CASSFSLKETQYF. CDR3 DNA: TGTGCCAGCAGTTTCAGCTTAAAAGAGACCCAGTACTTC.

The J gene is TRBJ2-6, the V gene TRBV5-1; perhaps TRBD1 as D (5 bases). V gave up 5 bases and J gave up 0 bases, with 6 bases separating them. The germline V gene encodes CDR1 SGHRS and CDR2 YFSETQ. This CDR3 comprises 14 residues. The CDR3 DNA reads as TGCGCCAGCAGAGACAGCTCTGGGGCCAACGTCCTGACTTTC. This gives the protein CASRDSSGANVLTF. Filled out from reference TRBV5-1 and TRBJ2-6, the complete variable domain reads KAGVTQTPRYLIKTRGQQVTLSCSPISGHRSVSWYQQTPGQGLQFLFEYFSETQRNKGNFPGRFSGRQFSNSRSEMNVSTLELGDSALYLCASRDSSGANVLTFGAGSRLTVL.

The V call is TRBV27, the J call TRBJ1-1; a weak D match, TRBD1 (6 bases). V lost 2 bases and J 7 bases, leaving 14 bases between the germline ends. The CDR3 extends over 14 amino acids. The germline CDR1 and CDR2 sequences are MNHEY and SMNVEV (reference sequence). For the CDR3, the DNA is TGTGCCAGCAGTTTAAGGGACACAGCTTTTGAAGCTTTCTTT. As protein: CASSLRDTAFEAFF.

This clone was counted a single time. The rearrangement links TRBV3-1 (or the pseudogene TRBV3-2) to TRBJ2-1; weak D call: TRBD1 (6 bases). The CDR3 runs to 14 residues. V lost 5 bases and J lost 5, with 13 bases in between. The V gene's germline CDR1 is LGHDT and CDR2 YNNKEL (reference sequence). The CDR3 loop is CASSDGTTDNEQFF. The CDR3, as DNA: TGTGCCAGCAGCGATGGGACAACGGACAATGAGCAGTTCTTC.

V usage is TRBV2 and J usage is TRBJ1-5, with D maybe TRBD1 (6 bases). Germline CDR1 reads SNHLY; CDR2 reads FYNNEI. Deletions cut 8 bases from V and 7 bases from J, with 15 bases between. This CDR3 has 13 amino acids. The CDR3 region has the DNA TGTGCCAGCTGTATAGGTGGGGGCCAGCCCCAGCATTTT. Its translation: CASCIGGGQPQHF. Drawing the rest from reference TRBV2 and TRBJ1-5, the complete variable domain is EPEVTQTPSHQVTQMGQEVILRCVPISNHLYFYWYRQILGQKVEFLVSFYNNEISEKSEIFDDQFSVERPDGSNFTLKIRSTKLEDSAMYFCASCIGGGQPQHFGDGTRLSIL.

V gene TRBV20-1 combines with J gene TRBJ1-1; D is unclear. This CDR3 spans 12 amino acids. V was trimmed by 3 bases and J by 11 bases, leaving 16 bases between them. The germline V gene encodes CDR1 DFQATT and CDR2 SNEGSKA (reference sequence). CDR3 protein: CSASRTDVYAFF. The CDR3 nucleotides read TGCAGTGCTAGTAGGACGGACGTTTATGCTTTCTTT.

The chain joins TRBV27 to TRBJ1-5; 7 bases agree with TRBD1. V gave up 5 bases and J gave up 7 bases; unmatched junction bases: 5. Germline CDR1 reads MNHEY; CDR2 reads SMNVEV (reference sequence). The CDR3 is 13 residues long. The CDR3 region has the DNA TGTGCCAGCAGTGACAGGGTCAGGCAGCCCCAGCATTTT. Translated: CASSDRVRQPQHF.

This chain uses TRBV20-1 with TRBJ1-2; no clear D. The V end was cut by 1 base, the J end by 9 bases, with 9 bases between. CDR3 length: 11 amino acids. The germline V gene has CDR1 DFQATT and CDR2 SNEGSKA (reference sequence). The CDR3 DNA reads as TGCAGTGCTAGAGGGTCTAGGAGCTACACCTTC. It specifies CSARGSRSYTF.